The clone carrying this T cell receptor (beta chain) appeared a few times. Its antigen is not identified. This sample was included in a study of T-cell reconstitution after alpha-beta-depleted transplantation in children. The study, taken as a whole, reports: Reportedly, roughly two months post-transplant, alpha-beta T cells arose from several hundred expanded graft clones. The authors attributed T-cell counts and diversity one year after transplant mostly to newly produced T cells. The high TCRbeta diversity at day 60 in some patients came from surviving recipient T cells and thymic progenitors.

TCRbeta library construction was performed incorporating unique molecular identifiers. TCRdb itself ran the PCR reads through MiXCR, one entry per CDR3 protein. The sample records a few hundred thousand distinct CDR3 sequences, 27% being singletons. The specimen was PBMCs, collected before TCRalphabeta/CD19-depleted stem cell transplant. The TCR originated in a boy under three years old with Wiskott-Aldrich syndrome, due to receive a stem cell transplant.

The CDR3 reads CASSQKIGYGYTF. The CDR3 region has the DNA TGTGCCAGCAGCCAAAAAATTGGCTATGGCTACACCTTC. The chain is built from TRBV14 and TRBJ1-2; D not certain. Trimming took off 2 bases at V and 4 bases at J, with 8 bases between the two ends. CDR3 length equals 13 residues. Germline values: CDR1 SGHDN, CDR2 FVKESK.